This TCR beta chain appears in the sequencing data of a study of shared clonotypes between healthy human individuals. Study observations and caveats: Depth of sequencing was expected to influence donor clonotype sharing.

Splitting of each subset's genomic DNA was done evenly across several immunoSEQ plates. Produced via immunoSEQ multiplex PCR; TCRdb's table is partial and in-frame only. The sample holds approximately 240,000 clones, about 65% seen once. Those who donated, Caucasian adults without exception, all lived in Nashville, Tennessee. Germline trimming cut 5 bases from V and 5 bases from J; bases unmatched to any gene: 6. CDR1 and CDR2 (germline): SGHTA, FQGTGA. The CDR3 totals 13 residues. Notes on this clone: Its cognate antigen is unknown.

This TCR derives from a man younger than 45 in good health. The chain couples TRBV7-3 to TRBJ2-7, with TRBD2 matching 7 bases. Input material: memory CD4+ T cells sorted from blood. As to subset: CD45RA-negative fraction. The CDR3 protein is CASSLTSSDEQYF. CDR3 sequence (DNA): TGTGCCAGCAGCCTGACTAGCTCTGACGAGCAGTACTTC.